The clone carrying this TCR beta chain was counted only a few times. Its target is unknown. The authors isolated at least 6.5 million PBMCs per sample. This CDR3 is built from 17 residues. CDR1 is LGHDT and CDR2 is YNNKEL in the germline V gene (reference sequence). V was clipped by 5 bases and J by 7 bases; unmatched bases: 10. This sample stems from a study of blood T cells in healthy people across ages. The study, taken as a whole, reports: Older age coincided with a roughly linear decline in TCR beta diversity per million T cells. PBMCs that were unsorted prevented a conclusive naive versus antigen-experienced comparison.

A second about 7 to 11 cycle PCR used barcoded and J-beta primers. Carrying 12 random nucleotides, a template-switch adaptor labeled each individual cDNA molecule. TCRdb processed the 5' RACE reads anew with MiXCR; each CDR3 protein has one entry. The sample has about 1.7 million distinct CDR3 sequences; roughly 30% are singletons. Sample: blood. This chain links TRBV3-1 with TRBJ2-1, with 14 bases fitting TRBD2. The source of this sequence is a woman under 40 in good health. The CDR3 DNA follows: TGTGCCAGCAGCGCTTCCTTGACTAGCGGGAGGGGGAATGAGCAGTTCTTC. Translated, it gives CASSASLTSGRGNEQFF.